This T cell receptor (beta chain) was identified during a study of PD-L1 blockade in urothelial cancer. Time point indicated: pretreatment peripheral blood. This CDR3 spans 13 amino acids. Trimming removed 4 bases at V and 7 bases at J, with 13 bases between. Germline CDR1 GTSNPN, CDR2 SVGIG (reference sequence). Measured with immunoSEQ multiplex PCR; TCRdb has only the in-frame clones, and not every one. Of about 63,000 clones listed, 65% to 90% are singletons. This TCR was recovered from a man between 70 and 80 years old with urothelial cancer. This rearrangement joins TRBV30 to TRBJ2-2; TRBD2 might be the D (6 bases). This specimen was PBMCs, taken around atezolizumab (anti-PD-L1) treatment. This chain's CDR3 is CAWMEGNGGELFF. CDR3 sequence (DNA): TGTGCCTGGATGGAGGGGAATGGCGGGGAGCTGTTTTTT.